These 28 T cell receptor beta chains were sequenced from one sample in a study of blood T cell repertoires in COVID-19. Produced via immunoSEQ multiplex PCR; TCRdb's table is partial and in-frame only. Among about 150,000 clones, roughly 80% were seen once, and the ten largest hold 6.2%. Input material: PBMCs or T cells enriched from blood (not recorded which). The receptors shown here come from a woman aged 40 to 50 who had recovered from COVID-19.

The chain employs TRBV6-5 and TRBJ1-2; no definite D call. Germline-derived CDR1 and CDR2 are MNHEY and SVGAGI. V lost 6 bases and J 4 bases, leaving 9 bases between the germline ends. The CDR3 sequence is 12 residues long. CDR3 loop: CASSPRGYGYTF. For the CDR3, the DNA is TGTGCCAGCAGCCCGAGAGGCTATGGCTACACCTTC.

V is TRBV18 and J is TRBJ2-3, with a weak D call TRBD1 (5 bases). Germline CDR1 reads KGHSH; CDR2 reads LQKENI. V lost 3 bases, J lost 2 bases, and 9 bases lay in between. The CDR3 is made up of 14 amino acids. CDR3 protein: CASSPDTYTDTQYF. In DNA form, the CDR3 reads TGTGCCAGCTCACCGGACACCTACACAGATACGCAGTATTTT.

The rearrangement links TRBV7-9 to TRBJ1-2; TRBD1 matches 7 bases. After removal of 2 bases from V and 4 bases from J, the junction contained 7 bases not matched to a gene. CDR1 is SEHNR, CDR2 FQNEAQ, per germline (reference sequence). The CDR3 runs 15 residues. The CDR3 reads CASSLRDSSSYGYTF. The CDR3, as DNA: TGTGCCAGCAGCTTACGGGACAGTTCGAGCTATGGCTACACCTTC.

The rearrangement joins TRBV5-5 to TRBJ1-5; 11 bases map to TRBD1. J was trimmed by 0 bases and V by 3 bases; bases with no gene match: 5. The CDR3 extends over 17 amino acids. Germline V gives CDR1 SGHKS, CDR2 YYEKEE (reference sequence). DNA of the CDR3: TGTGCCAGCAGCTCGGGACAGGGGGTTAATAGCAATCAGCCCCAGCATTTT. Residues: CASSSGQGVNSNQPQHF. The full variable domain, with the rest looked up from reference TRBV5-5 and TRBJ1-5, is DAGVTQSPTHLIKTRGQQVTLRCSPISGHKSVSWYQQVLGQGPQFIFQYYEKEERGRGNFPDRFSARQFPNYSSELNVNALLLGDSALYLCASSSGQGVNSNQPQHFGDGTRLSIL.

The genes are TRBV5-1 and TRBJ1-2; 12 bases agree with TRBD1. The germline V gene encodes CDR1 SGHRS and CDR2 YFSETQ. The V gene end was trimmed by 0 bases and the J gene end by 6 bases; junction bases not matched to a gene: 6. This CDR3 is 16 amino acids long. The chain's CDR3 is CASSLEGQGAIDGYTF. In DNA, the CDR3 is TGCGCCAGCAGCTTGGAGGGACAGGGGGCGATAGATGGCTACACCTTC.

The CDR3: CAFSGPAEQFF. The CDR3 nucleotides are TGTGCCTTCTCAGGGCCGGCTGAGCAGTTCTTC. The chain employs TRBV30 and TRBJ2-1; TRBD1 is a possible D gene (5 bases). V lost 7 bases and J lost 9, with 13 bases in between. The germline V gene encodes CDR1 GTSNPN and CDR2 SVGIG (reference sequence). The CDR3 length is 11 residues.

This clone was detected only once. Here the CDR3 reads CATSGGYEQYF. The CDR3 DNA reads as TGTGCCACCTCGGGGGGCTACGAGCAGTACTTC. The rearrangement joins TRBV25-1 to TRBJ2-7; 7 bases are a match to TRBD2. The CDR3 is made up of 11 amino acids. Germline CDR1 MGHDK, CDR2 SYGVNS. The ends lost 10 bases at V and 3 bases at J; junction bases unmatched: 3.

The rearrangement links TRBV6-5 to TRBJ2-2, with no clear D. Trimming took off 0 bases at V and 6 bases at J, with 5 bases between the two ends. CDR3 length: 13 residues. Germline V gene data show CDR1 as MNHEY and CDR2 as SVGAGI. The CDR3: CASSYSVAGELFF. CDR3 DNA sequence: TGTGCCAGCAGTTACTCGGTAGCCGGGGAGCTGTTTTTT.

The chain recombines TRBV6-6 with TRBJ2-5; possible D gene TRBD2, 6 bases. From germline, CDR1 is MNHNY and CDR2 SVGAGI (reference sequence). The CDR3 is made up of 13 amino acids. The V and J ends lost 2 bases and 10 bases respectively, with 14 bases between them. DNA of the CDR3: TGTGCCAGCAGTTACCCGGGGGTCAGGGACCAGTACTTC. Protein sequence: CASSYPGVRDQYF.

The rearrangement uses TRBV3-1 (or the pseudogene TRBV3-2) and TRBJ2-5; 8 bases are a match to TRBD2. The CDR3 is 17 amino acids. With V trimmed by 8 bases and J by 1 base, 15 bases remained unmatched. The V gene's germline CDR1 is LGHDT and CDR2 YNNKEL (reference sequence). CDR3 sequence reads: CASGTRVSGGLQETQYF. Here the CDR3 DNA reads TGTGCCAGCGGAACCAGGGTGAGCGGGGGACTCCAAGAGACCCAGTACTTC.

This clone came up many times. V gene TRBV7-9 combines with J gene TRBJ2-1; 9 bases fit TRBD2. CDR1 is SEHNR, CDR2 FQNEAQ, per germline (reference sequence). Unmatched junction bases numbered 6, after V lost 0 bases and J lost 9 bases. The CDR3 totals 15 residues. The CDR3 reads CASSLASGRALEQFF. CDR3 nucleotides: TGTGCCAGCAGCTTAGCTAGCGGGAGAGCCCTTGAGCAGTTCTTC.

The chain combines TRBV9 with TRBJ2-1, with 9 nucleotides matching TRBD2. Trimming took 0 bases from V and 9 from J; bases not matched to a gene: 7. In germline, CDR1 is SGDLS, CDR2 YYNGEE. This CDR3 is built from 15 residues. The CDR3 loop reads CASSVEGGRVGEQFF. In DNA, the CDR3 is TGTGCCAGCAGCGTAGAAGGCGGGAGGGTGGGTGAGCAGTTCTTC.

The rearrangement links TRBV12-3 or TRBV12-4 to TRBJ2-1; D ambiguous. The CDR3 runs to 10 residues. Trimming removed 8 bases from V and 8 bases from J, with 7 bases in between. The CDR3 protein is CASFGDEQFF. Written as DNA, the CDR3 is TGTGCCAGCTTCGGAGATGAGCAGTTCTTC.

The chain is built from TRBV4-1 and TRBJ1-3, with D possibly matching TRBD1 (5 bases). From germline, CDR1 is MGHRA and CDR2 YSYEKL. CDR3 length: 17 amino acids. The V end lost 0 bases, the J end lost 0 bases, and 12 bases lay between the germline ends. As DNA, the CDR3 is TGCGCCAGCAGCCAAGATTACCCAGGGCACTCTGGAAACACCATATATTTT. Its translation is CASSQDYPGHSGNTIYF.

This clone was seen more than once but under ten times. The V gene is TRBV6-5, the J gene TRBJ2-1, with D unresolved. With 5 bases removed from V and 9 bases from J, the gap between germline ends came to 20 bases. CDR1 is MNHEY and CDR2 is SVGAGI in the germline V gene. The CDR3 is 15 amino acids. CDR3 in amino acids: CASSRTELSRSEQFF. The CDR3, as DNA: TGTGCCAGCAGTCGAACAGAACTCTCCCGCTCTGAGCAGTTCTTC.

V usage is TRBV3-1 (or the pseudogene TRBV3-2) and J usage is TRBJ1-1; 9 nucleotides agree with TRBD1. The CDR3 consists of 16 residues. The ends lost 4 bases at V and 5 bases at J; junction bases unmatched: 11. CDR1 and CDR2 from the germline V gene are LGHDT and YNNKEL (reference sequence). The CDR3 here is CASSPGTGSEGTEAFF. The DNA of the CDR3 is TGTGCCAGCAGCCCCGGGACAGGGTCGGAGGGGACTGAAGCTTTCTTT.

This chain uses TRBV5-1 with TRBJ1-1, with D perhaps matching TRBD1 (6 bases). CDR1 is SGHRS and CDR2 is YFSETQ in the germline V gene. The CDR3 runs to 15 residues. Trimming left V 4 bases short and J 1 base short, with 14 bases between. CDR3 loop: CASSQEGHANTEAFF. The CDR3, as DNA: TGCGCCAGCAGCCAAGAGGGACATGCGAACACTGAAGCTTTCTTT. Using reference TRBV5-1 and TRBJ1-1 for the parts outside the CDR3, the full variable domain is KAGVTQTPRYLIKTRGQQVTLSCSPISGHRSVSWYQQTPGQGLQFLFEYFSETQRNKGNFPGRFSGRQFSNSRSEMNVSTLELGDSALYLCASSQEGHANTEAFFGQGTRLTVV.

The genes are TRBV29-1 and TRBJ1-1; 7 bases agree with TRBD1. V was pared by 1 base and J by 3 bases, with 5 bases of the junction left unmatched. CDR1 is SQVTM, CDR2 ANQGSEA, per germline. CDR3 length equals 14 residues. The CDR3 nucleotides are TGCAGCGTTGAAGGTTGGAGGGGGCACACTGAAGCTTTCTTT. This sequence encodes CSVEGWRGHTEAFF.

The V call is TRBV12-3 or TRBV12-4, the J call TRBJ2-2; TRBD1 might be the D (6 bases). This CDR3 has 12 amino acids. V lost 8 bases, J lost 6 bases, and 10 bases lay in between. The CDR3: CASQTGPGELFF. The CDR3 bases are TGTGCCAGCCAAACAGGGCCCGGGGAGCTGTTTTTT.

The V call is TRBV5-1, the J call TRBJ2-7, with TRBD2 matching over 8 bases. Unmatched junction bases numbered 6, after V lost 5 bases and J lost 2 bases. CDR3 length: 14 residues. CDR1 and CDR2 (germline): SGHRS, YFSETQ. DNA for the CDR3: TGCGCCAGCAGTGTACTAGCGGAGGCCTACGAGCAGTACTTC. As protein: CASSVLAEAYEQYF.

This clone was counted a single time. The rearrangement links TRBV19 to TRBJ1-2, with 11 bases matching TRBD1. With 7 bases clipped from V and 2 bases from J, the junction kept 18 bases outside the gene matches. CDR3 length equals 19 residues. Per the germline V gene, CDR1 is LNHDA and CDR2 is SQIVND (reference sequence). The CDR3 sequence is CASIPSRGGQGDLNYGYTF. CDR3 coding DNA: TGTGCCAGTATCCCTTCTCGGGGGGGACAGGGGGACCTCAACTATGGCTACACCTTC.

The chain is built from TRBV6-5 and TRBJ1-2; 8 positions agree with TRBD1. Germline V gene data show CDR1 as MNHEY and CDR2 as SVGAGI. Losses at the gene ends were 6 bases for V and 14 bases for J; bases not matched to a gene: 8. The CDR3 extends over 11 amino acids. The CDR3 reads CASRAGGAWTF. CDR3 coding DNA: TGTGCCAGCAGGGCAGGGGGCGCTTGGACCTTC.

The chain combines TRBV15 with TRBJ1-2; no clear D. The CDR3 length is 17 residues. From germline, CDR1 is LNHNV and CDR2 YYDKDF (reference sequence). Trimming cost V 8 bases and J 0 bases, with 22 bases left between them. CDR3 in amino acids: CATVDRAEGYANYGYTF. The CDR3 coding sequence is TGTGCCACCGTAGACCGCGCGGAGGGTTATGCTAACTATGGCTACACCTTC.

V usage is TRBV6-5 and J usage is TRBJ2-2; 9 bases match TRBD1. V shed 7 bases and J 1 base; nucleotides not matched to a gene: 4. This CDR3 has 15 amino acids. CDR1 and CDR2 (germline): MNHEY, SVGAGI. CDR3 DNA sequence: TGTGCCAGCAAGAAGACAGGGGGGAACACCGGGGAGCTGTTTTTT. This translates into CASKKTGGNTGELFF.

This chain uses TRBV6-5 with TRBJ1-5; D ambiguous. In germline, CDR1 is MNHEY, CDR2 SVGAGI. The CDR3 is 11 amino acids. The V end was cut by 10 bases, the J end by 4 bases, with 8 bases between. The CDR3 protein is CATVLNQPQHF. CDR3 nucleotide sequence: TGTGCCACCGTATTAAATCAGCCCCAGCATTTT.

The rearrangement links TRBV7-9 to TRBJ1-2; TRBD1 aligns across 9 bases. CDR3 length: 15 amino acids. V was clipped by 5 bases and J by 2 bases; unmatched bases: 6. Germline values: CDR1 SEHNR, CDR2 FQNEAQ (reference sequence). The CDR3 spells CASSKPGQGNYGYTF. The CDR3 DNA reads as TGTGCCAGCAGCAAGCCGGGACAGGGCAACTATGGCTACACCTTC.

Here the CDR3 reads CASSTSGQTNYGYTF. CDR3 bases: TGTGCCAGTAGTACCTCGGGACAGACAAACTATGGCTACACCTTC. The genes are TRBV19 and TRBJ1-2; 7 bases agree with TRBD1. The CDR3 contains 15 residues. With V trimmed by 4 bases and J by 2 bases, 7 bases remained unmatched. The germline gives CDR1 LNHDA, CDR2 SQIVND (reference sequence).

The chain uses TRBV5-1 and TRBJ1-1; 9 bases map to TRBD1. CDR3 length equals 15 residues. Germline loops: CDR1 SGHRS, CDR2 YFSETQ. Losses at the gene ends were 3 bases for V and 0 bases for J; bases not matched to a gene: 3. Here the CDR3 DNA reads TGCGCCAGCAGCTCAGGGACAGGGATGAACACTGAAGCTTTCTTT. It encodes CASSSGTGMNTEAFF. Using reference TRBV5-1 and TRBJ1-1 for the parts outside the CDR3, the full variable domain is KAGVTQTPRYLIKTRGQQVTLSCSPISGHRSVSWYQQTPGQGLQFLFEYFSETQRNKGNFPGRFSGRQFSNSRSEMNVSTLELGDSALYLCASSSGTGMNTEAFFGQGTRLTVV.